This T cell receptor beta chain was identified during a study of blood T cell repertoires in COVID-19. The wider study: The cDNA or gDNA used as material had been derived from T cells, B-cell-depleted T cells, or PBMCs.

The age range of participants was about 18 to 90 years, with residence in about two dozen US areas. Clones were sequenced by immunoSEQ multiplex PCR, and TCRdb holds only the in-frame ones, with some missing. The sample shows some 410,000 clones, roughly 90% of them seen only once. The sequence came from a woman in her 30s with acute COVID-19. Sequences were obtained from PBMCs or T cells enriched from blood (not recorded which).

CDR3: CASSPDRVHSPLHF. The CDR3 bases are TGTGCCAGTAGTCCCGACAGGGTCCACTCACCCCTCCACTTT. The V gene is TRBV19, the J gene TRBJ1-6; 7 bases are shared with TRBD1. The V gene's germline CDR1 is LNHDA and CDR2 SQIVND (reference sequence). The length of the CDR3 is 14 residues. The J segment lost 10 bases and the V segment lost 5 bases, leaving 8 bases of the junction unmatched.